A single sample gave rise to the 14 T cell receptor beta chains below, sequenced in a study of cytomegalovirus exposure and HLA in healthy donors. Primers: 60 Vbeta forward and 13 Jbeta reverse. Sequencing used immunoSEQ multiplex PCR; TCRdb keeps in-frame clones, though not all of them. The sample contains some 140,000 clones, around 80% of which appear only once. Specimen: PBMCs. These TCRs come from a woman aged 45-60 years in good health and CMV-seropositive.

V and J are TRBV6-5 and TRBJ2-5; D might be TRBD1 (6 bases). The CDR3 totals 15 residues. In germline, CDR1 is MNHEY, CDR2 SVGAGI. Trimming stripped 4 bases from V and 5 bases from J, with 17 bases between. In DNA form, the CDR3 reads TGTGCCAGCAGTTTCGACAGGCCCCAATGGGAGACCCAGTACTTC. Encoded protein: CASSFDRPQWETQYF.

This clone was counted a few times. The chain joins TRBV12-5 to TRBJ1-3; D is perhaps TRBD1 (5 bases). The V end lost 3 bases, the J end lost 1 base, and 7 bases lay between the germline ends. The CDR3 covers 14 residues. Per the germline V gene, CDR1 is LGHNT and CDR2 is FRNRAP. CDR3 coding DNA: TGTGCTAGTGGTTTAGGGGTATCTGGAAACACCATATATTTT. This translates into CASGLGVSGNTIYF. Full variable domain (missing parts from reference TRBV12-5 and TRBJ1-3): DARVTQTPRHKVTEMGQEVTMRCQPILGHNTVFWYRQTMMQGLELLAYFRNRAPLDDSGMPKDRFSAEMPDATLATLKIQPSEPRDSAVYFCASGLGVSGNTIYFGEGSWLTVV.

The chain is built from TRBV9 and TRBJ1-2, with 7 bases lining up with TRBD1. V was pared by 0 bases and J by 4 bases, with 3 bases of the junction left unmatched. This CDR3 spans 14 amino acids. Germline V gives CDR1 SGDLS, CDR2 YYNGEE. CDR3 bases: TGTGCCAGCAGCGTAGGGGGACAGAGCTATGGCTACACCTTC. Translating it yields CASSVGGQSYGYTF.

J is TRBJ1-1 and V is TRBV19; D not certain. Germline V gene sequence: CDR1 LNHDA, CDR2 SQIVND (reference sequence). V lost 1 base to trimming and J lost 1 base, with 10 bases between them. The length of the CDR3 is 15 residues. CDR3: CASSIGPTTNTEAFF. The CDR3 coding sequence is TGTGCCAGTAGTATAGGCCCGACAACGAACACTGAAGCTTTCTTT. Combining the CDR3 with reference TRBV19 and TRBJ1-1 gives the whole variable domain DGGITQSPKYLFRKEGQNVTLSCEQNLNHDAMYWYRQDPGQGLRLIYYSQIVNDFQKGDIAEGYSVSREKKESFPLTVTSAQKNPTAFYLCASSIGPTTNTEAFFGQGTRLTVV.

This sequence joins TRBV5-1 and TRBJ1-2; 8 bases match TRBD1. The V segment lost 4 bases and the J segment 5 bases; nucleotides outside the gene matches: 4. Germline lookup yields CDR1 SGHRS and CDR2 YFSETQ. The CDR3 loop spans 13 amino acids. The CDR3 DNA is TGCGCCAGCAGCCCCGGACAGGGTTATGGCTACACCTTC. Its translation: CASSPGQGYGYTF.

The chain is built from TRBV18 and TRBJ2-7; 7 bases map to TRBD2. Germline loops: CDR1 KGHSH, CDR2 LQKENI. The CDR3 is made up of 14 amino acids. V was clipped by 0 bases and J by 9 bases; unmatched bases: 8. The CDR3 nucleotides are TGTGCCAGCTCACCACCTAGCGGGCTCACGGCGCAGTACTTC. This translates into CASSPPSGLTAQYF.

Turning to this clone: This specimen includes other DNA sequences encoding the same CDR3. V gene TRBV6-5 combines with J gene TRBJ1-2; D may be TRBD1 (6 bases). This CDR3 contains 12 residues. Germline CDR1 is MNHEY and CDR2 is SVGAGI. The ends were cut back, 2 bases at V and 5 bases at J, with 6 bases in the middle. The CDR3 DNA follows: TGTGCCAGCAGTTACAGGGGGTATGGCTACACCTTC. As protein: CASSYRGYGYTF.

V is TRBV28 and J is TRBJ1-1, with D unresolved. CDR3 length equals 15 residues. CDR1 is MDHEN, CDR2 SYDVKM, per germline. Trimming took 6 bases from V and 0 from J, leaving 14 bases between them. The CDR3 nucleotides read TGTGCCAGCAGACCACTTTACAGATTGAACACTGAAGCTTTCTTT. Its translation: CASRPLYRLNTEAFF. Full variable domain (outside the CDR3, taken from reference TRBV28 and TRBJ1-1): DVKVTQSSRYLVKRTGEKVFLECVQDMDHENMFWYRQDPGLGLRLIYFSYDVKMKEKGDIPEGYSVSREKKERFSLILESASTNQTSMYLCASRPLYRLNTEAFFGQGTRLTVV.

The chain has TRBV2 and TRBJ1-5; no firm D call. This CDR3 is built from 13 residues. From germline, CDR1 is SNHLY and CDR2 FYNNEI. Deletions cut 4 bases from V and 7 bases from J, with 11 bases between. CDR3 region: CASSVQREQPQHF. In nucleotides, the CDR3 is TGTGCCAGCAGTGTTCAACGGGAGCAGCCCCAGCATTTT.

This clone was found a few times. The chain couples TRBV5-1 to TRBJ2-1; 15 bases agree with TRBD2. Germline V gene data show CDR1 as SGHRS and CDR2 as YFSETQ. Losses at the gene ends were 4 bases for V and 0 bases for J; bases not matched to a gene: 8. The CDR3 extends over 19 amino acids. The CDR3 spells CASSGGTSGGRSSYNEQFF. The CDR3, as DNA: TGCGCCAGCAGCGGCGGGACTAGCGGGGGGCGAAGCTCCTACAATGAGCAGTTCTTC. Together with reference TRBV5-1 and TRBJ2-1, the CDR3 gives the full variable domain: KAGVTQTPRYLIKTRGQQVTLSCSPISGHRSVSWYQQTPGQGLQFLFEYFSETQRNKGNFPGRFSGRQFSNSRSEMNVSTLELGDSALYLCASSGGTSGGRSSYNEQFFGPGTRLTVL.

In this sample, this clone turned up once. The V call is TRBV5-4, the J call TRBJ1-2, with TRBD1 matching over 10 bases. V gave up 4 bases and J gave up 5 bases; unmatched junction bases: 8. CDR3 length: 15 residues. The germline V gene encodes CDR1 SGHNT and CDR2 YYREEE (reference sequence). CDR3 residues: CASSMGQGRAYGYTF. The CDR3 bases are TGTGCCAGCAGCATGGGACAGGGGAGAGCTTATGGCTACACCTTC.

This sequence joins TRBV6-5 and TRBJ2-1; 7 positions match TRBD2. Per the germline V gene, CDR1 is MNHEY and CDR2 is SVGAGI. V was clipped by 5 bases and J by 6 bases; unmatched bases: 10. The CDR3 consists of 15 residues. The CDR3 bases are TGTGCCAGCAGTCCGCCCGGGGGGAACACCAATGAGCAGTTCTTC. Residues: CASSPPGGNTNEQFF.

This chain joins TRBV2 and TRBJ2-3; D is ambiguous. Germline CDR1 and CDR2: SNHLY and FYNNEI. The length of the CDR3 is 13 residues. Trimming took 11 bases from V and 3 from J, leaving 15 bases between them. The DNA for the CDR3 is TGTGCCGCCGGCGGCGAGAGGACAGATACGCAGTATTTT. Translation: CAAGGERTDTQYF.

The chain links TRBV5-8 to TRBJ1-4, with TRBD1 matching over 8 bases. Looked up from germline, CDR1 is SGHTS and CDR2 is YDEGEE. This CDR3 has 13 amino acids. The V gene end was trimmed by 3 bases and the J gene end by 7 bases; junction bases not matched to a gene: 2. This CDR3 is CASSWTGSEKLFF. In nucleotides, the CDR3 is TGTGCCAGCAGCTGGACAGGGAGTGAAAAACTGTTTTTT.